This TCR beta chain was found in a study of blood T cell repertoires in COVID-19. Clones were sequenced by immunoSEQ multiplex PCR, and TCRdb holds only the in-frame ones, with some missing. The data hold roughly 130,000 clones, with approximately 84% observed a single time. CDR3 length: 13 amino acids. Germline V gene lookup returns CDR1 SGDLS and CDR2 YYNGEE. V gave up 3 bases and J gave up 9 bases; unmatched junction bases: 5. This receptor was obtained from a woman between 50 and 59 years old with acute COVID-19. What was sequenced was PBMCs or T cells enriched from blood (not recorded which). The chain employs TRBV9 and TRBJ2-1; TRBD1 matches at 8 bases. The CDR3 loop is CASSESGGSEQFF. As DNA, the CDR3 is TGTGCCAGCAGCGAGTCAGGGGGCAGTGAGCAGTTCTTC. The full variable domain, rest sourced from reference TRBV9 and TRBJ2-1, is DSGVTQTPKHLITATGQRVTLRCSPRSGDLSVYWYQQSLDQGLQFLIQYYNGEERAKGNILERFSAQQFPDLHSELNLSSLELGDSALYFCASSESGGSEQFFGPGTRLTVL.